This TCR beta chain was sequenced for a study of T cell repertoires in cytomegalovirus infection. Per germline, CDR1 MNHEY and CDR2 SVGEGT. V lost 7 bases, J lost 5 bases, and 19 bases stayed unmatched. This CDR3 comprises 17 residues. As to this clonotype: Antigen specificity is unknown.

One entry per CDR3 protein results from TCRdb running MiXCR on the reads. The table has under 450,000 distinct CDR3 sequences, nearly 35% seen once. The sample was cultured PBMCs, taken from culture after CMV antigen stimulation. V usage is TRBV6-2 or TRBV6-3 and J usage is TRBJ2-5; 7 nucleotides align to TRBD1. The receptor was derived from a human donor in good health (CMV status not recorded). Some clones in this sample may be carry-over from other donors' samples. This chain's CDR3 is CASTQRQGNPQRETQYF. The DNA for the CDR3 is TGTGCCAGCACCCAGCGACAGGGAAACCCTCAAAGGGAGACCCAGTACTTC.